This record looks at one T cell receptor beta chain sequence and its context. Its antigen is unknown. No clone much larger than this one lies a single base away; base qualities are absent. The sample originates from a study of cytomegalovirus exposure and HLA in healthy donors listed by TCRdb under 2017. For context, the study as a whole: In an earlier analysis of 550 to 750 of the donors, about 260 Gb of sequence data and approximately 120 million unique TCR beta sequences from roughly 180 million T cells were reported. Along with the approximately 650-subject first cohort, a separate validation cohort of around 110 different subjects was used. A later genetic analysis used genome-wide SNP genotypes for about 60% of the 666 donors, treating that subset as a discovery cohort. All discovery cohort repertoires had been generated on a single sequencing platform. Rather than using new phenotypic data, the later analysis identified candidate immune exposures from TCR beta sequences and from how often those sequences occurred across donors. The genetic ancestry cluster associated with self-reported Caucasian donors included 65% to 90% of the roughly 360 genotyped donors. Both class I and class II loci were covered by HLA typing, at four-digit resolution. Around 300 gigabases of sequencing data and approximately 85 million unique TCR sequences were included in an early release covering around 650 HLA-typed donors. To predict cytomegalovirus infection status, the study brought together high-throughput TCR immunosequencing, statistical association of individual TCRs with disease status, and machine learning. To study patterns of TCR occurrence, a later analysis re-analyzed previously published TCR beta repertoires from more than 550 donors and added high-resolution HLA genotyping. The T cell repertoires of 666 subjects were profiled by immunosequencing and related to cytomegalovirus serostatus. Among 398 genotyped donors of the cohort, an average of roughly 240,000 unique TCR beta nucleotide sequences were sequenced per donor, around 20% of them non-productive. Several DR-DQ haplotypes were handled as single units for association and clustering because linkage in the cohort was strong. Alongside the repertoire data, information on donor age, sex, ethnicity and CMV serostatus was compiled. The study was designed to test whether signatures of past pathogen exposure could be identified by cataloging public T cell receptors. To decide whether each TCR beta V gene segment behaved as functional or pseudogenic, an earlier analysis of approximately 590 of the donors relied on high-throughput TCR beta sequencing. The number of typed donors differed by locus: about 629-630 for A, B, C, DRB1 and DQB1; 522 for DQA1; 606 for DPA1; and around 450 for DPB1.

Receptor libraries were prepared by the immunoSEQ multiplex PCR assay. A mixture of 60 forward primers for TCR Vbeta segments and 13 reverse primers for TCR Jbeta segments was used in the multiplex PCR. A multiplex PCR assay on genomic DNA amplified the CDR3 region of rearranged TCR beta genes. On the Illumina HiSeq System, the amplified TCR beta libraries were sequenced as 87-base-pair reads. In the source study's methods: A later analysis counted some 74 million unique TCR beta chains across the 690 or so repertoires, and roughly 11 million of these chains were shared by at least two donors. Raw reads were error-corrected and collapsed into unique sequences by a nearest-neighbor algorithm in which closely related sequences were merged to remove PCR and sequencing errors. To assign V, D and J gene segments, CDR3 sequences were aligned to IMGT reference sequences. For a sequence to be retained, a match of at least six nucleotides to both a V gene segment and a J gene segment was required. A rearrangement was called productive if the CDR3 had no stop codons and remained in frame with V and J, and every other rearrangement was called non-productive. CDR3 was defined according to IMGT convention as the region running from the second conserved V-encoded cysteine to the conserved J-encoded phenylalanine. The earlier analysis of approximately 590 of the donors excluded any sequence lacking an unambiguous match to a single V gene segment. In an earlier analysis of approximately 500 of the donors, a V segment was called functional when productive rearrangements were above 56.7%, and segregating when the standard deviation between donors exceeded 5%. To diagnose cytomegalovirus status from the catalog of TCR beta chain sequences, a statistical classification framework was built. V and J gene assignment, in a later analysis, came from comparing TCR nucleotide sequences with IMGT/GENE-DB human TR gene sequences. Using the TCRdist pipeline, a later analysis assigned CDR3 sequences along with most-parsimonious VDJ recombination scenarios. In a later analysis, each TCR beta chain was defined by its CDR3 amino acid sequence together with its V-gene family, and reads without a unique V-gene family were excluded. To address suspected cross-contamination and a sequencing artifact, a later analysis removed around 600 highly shared, low-generation-probability nucleotide sequences. In a later analysis, a clonal expansion index for each public chain was calculated from normalized within-repertoire ranks of inferred template counts. In a later analysis, generation probabilities were computed with a VDJ recombination model fitted to out-of-frame rearrangements, and the resulting probabilities were checked against IGoR. Hypergeometric tests were used in a later analysis to score TCR-TCR, TCR-HLA and TCR-CMV co-occurrence, with a repertoire-size bias correction applied to the TCR pairs. A later analysis estimated false discovery rates by permuting HLA or CMV assignments 20 times. In a later analysis, co-occurring TCRs were grouped using DBSCAN, with TCRdist sequence similarity added in when clustering inside HLA-allele-positive subsets. For co-occurrence clustering, repertoires with fewer than 30,000 or more than 120,000 public chains were excluded, along with five repertoires with anomalous nucleotide sharing. This immuneACCESS table, as held by TCRdb, lists in-frame sequences with V and J called but not all clones. Of the missing ones, under half trace to an unresolved V gene in checked studies; the others have no known cause. Clone size and V and J calls were adopted from that table, with D and trimming inferred from the DNA. The sample records 150,000 to 180,000 clones, 65% to 80% of which are singletons. The ten largest clones take up 3% to 4% of the sample.

The trim is 5 bases for V and 2 bases for J, with a gap of 12 bases between the germline ends. Taken from cysteine to phenylalanine, the CDR3 has 14 residues. Solely the CDR3 DNA is kept, with 42 bases framed from the first base. From the germline V gene, CDR1 is MNHEY and CDR2 is SVGAGI. The cohort was made up of several hundred healthy bone marrow donors. At the time of sampling, all cohort members were nominally healthy, though unrecorded immune exposures were likely present. The donor tested CMV seronegative, placing the donor among the 352 seronegative members of the cohort. A peripheral blood sample was provided by each donor, and peripheral blood mononuclear cells were used for TCR beta sequencing. The Qiagen DNeasy Blood Extraction Kit was used to extract genomic DNA from the blood cell samples. Results and caveats for the whole study, not just this receptor: A later analysis found that most CMV-associated TCR beta chains appeared HLA-restricted, with HLA associations seemingly driven largely by CMV exposure. In both the original and validation cohorts, the classifier was reported to diagnose cytomegalovirus status with high specificity and sensitivity. Several of the top co-occurrence clusters appeared to be linked to parvovirus B19, influenza, CMV and Epstein-Barr virus, according to a later analysis. The study gave a list of about 160 TCR beta chains associated with cytomegalovirus. In this cohort, only TCR beta chains were sequenced, and detectable features were limited by the absence of alpha or paired-chain data. In a later analysis, TCR association rates were found to vary across HLA loci, with the most associated TCRs seen for DRB1 alleles and the fewest for HLA-C alleles. Because counts were too low, approximately 15 rarely observed V segments, including chromosome 9 orphons, were excluded from the earlier analysis of fewer than 650 of the donors. An association between a missense DCLRE1C variant and V-gene and J-gene trimming of TCR beta chains was found in a later genetic analysis and replicated in an independent cohort. The 87-base-pair reads could not distinguish some IMGT-functional V segments, including TRBV6-2 and TRBV6-3, so those segments were excluded. A cluster of highly shared sequence variants was judged likely to represent a technical artifact of the sequencing pipeline. Presence/absence analyses assumed roughly uniform sequencing depth across donors, an assumption that may not hold. A further reported finding was that TCR beta sequences accurately predicted the HLA-A and HLA-B alleles for most subjects in the first cohort. Linkage disequilibrium might explain the correlated functional status among segregating V segments, but an unknown experimental factor could not be excluded. Because HLA typing was unavailable for some donors at each locus, only the typed subset was used in association tests. For the cohort, immune exposure information was limited to CMV serostatus. A later analysis found that HLA-associated TCR beta chains were more clonally expanded and had lower generation probabilities than equally common non-associated chains. According to the authors, the approach could potentially be generalized to other disease states and immunological phenotypes. Most TCR sequences were seen in very few donors, while some public TCRs were found in many individuals. When HLA alleles, especially DR and DQ, strongly co-occurred, attributing TCR associations to individual alleles was difficult. A later analysis associated about 16,000 TCR beta sequences with specific HLA alleles at a false discovery rate of 0.05. According to a later genetic analysis, donors in an Asian-associated ancestry cluster had fewer N-insertions in productive TCRs than the roughly 700-donor mean. Broadly in line with IMGT annotations, most TCR beta V segments showed up in productive rearrangements about 87% or about 30% of the time in an earlier analysis of around 550 of the donors. In vitro tests confirmed that a few of the cytomegalovirus-associated TCR beta chains recognize cytomegalovirus antigens.

Sequenced sample: PBMCs. The rearranged segments are TRBV6-5 and TRBJ1-1; 5 matching bases give a weak D call of TRBD1. The TCR comes from a middle-aged woman in good health and CMV-seronegative. The nucleotide sequence is TGTGCCAGCAGTCCCTGGGGGGGAAACACTGAAGCTTTCTTT. Its protein reads: CASSPWGGNTEAFF.